The clone carrying this T cell receptor beta chain was detected many times. Its matching antigen is unknown. Germline V gives CDR1 KGHDR, CDR2 SFDVKD. The CDR3 spans 17 residues. V lost 4 bases and J lost 2, with 18 bases in between. This entry comes from a study of CD8 T cells in ankylosing spondylitis. Study-wide points: The disease-linked clones had a CD8+ phenotype and low blood frequencies.

The TCR beta libraries were generated through quantitative 5'-RACE incorporating molecular barcodes. TCRdb passed the 5' RACE reads through MiXCR, listing each CDR3 protein once. The sample has 200,000 to 250,000 distinct CDR3 sequences, over 8.5% seen once. The V call is TRBV24-1, the J call TRBJ2-3, with D tentatively TRBD1 (6 bases). This TCR was recovered from a male donor with ankylosing spondylitis or in good health (not recorded which). The sequencing sample was made of blood, either unsorted or a sorted T cell fraction (not recorded which). In nucleotides, the CDR3 is TGTGCCACCAGTGACTATTCGACAGGTGGGACCACAGATACGCAGTATTTT. It yields the protein CATSDYSTGGTTDTQYF.